One and the same sample provided the 8 T cell receptor beta chains below, sequenced in a study of blood T cells in healthy people across ages. A second PCR, run for roughly 7 to 11 cycles, used a sample-barcoded 5' primer plus a J-beta primer mix. TCRdb passed the 5' RACE reads through MiXCR, listing each CDR3 protein once. The sample holds 1 million or so distinct CDR3 sequences; 40% to 50% are singletons and the top ten take approximately 20%. Source material: blood. The source is a woman aged 55-70 years in good health.

V is TRBV7-8 and J is TRBJ1-4; D may be TRBD1 (5 bases). Germline CDR1 and CDR2: SGHVS and FQNEAQ. Trimming left V 6 bases short and J 8 bases short, with 10 bases between. The CDR3 covers 12 residues. The CDR3 DNA sequence: TGTGCCAGCAGACTACCAGGGGAAAAACTGTTTTTT. Amino acids: CASRLPGEKLFF.

Only a few counts were recorded for this clonotype. V gene TRBV7-8 combines with J gene TRBJ2-1; 9 bases are shared with TRBD1. The J call may be wrong; the DNA end is better matched by TRBJ2-7. CDR3 size: 16 residues. From germline, CDR1 is SGHVS and CDR2 FQNEAQ. The CDR3 DNA follows: TGTGCCAGCAGCCGCGACGGGACAGGGTACTACAATGAGCAGTACTTC. Amino acids: CASSRDGTGYYNEQYF.

The chain combines TRBV28 with TRBJ2-6; D is uncertain. With 7 bases removed from V and 0 bases from J, the gap between germline ends came to 10 bases. The CDR3 length is 15 residues. Germline V gene lookup returns CDR1 MDHEN and CDR2 SYDVKM. The CDR3 bases are TGTGCCAGCATGTCGGGCAACTCTGGGGCCAACGTCCTGACTTTC. Its protein is CASMSGNSGANVLTF.

The chain carries TRBV28 and TRBJ1-2; tentatively, D is TRBD1 (5 bases). Germline CDR1 MDHEN, CDR2 SYDVKM. V lost 6 bases to trimming and J lost 4 bases, with 12 bases between them. This CDR3 has 13 amino acids. CDR3 in amino acids: CASRPQGIYGYTF. The CDR3 DNA sequence: TGTGCCAGCAGACCGCAGGGCATCTATGGCTACACCTTC.

This chain links TRBV5-1 with TRBJ1-1; perhaps TRBD1 as D (5 bases). Germline values: CDR1 SGHRS, CDR2 YFSETQ. The germline V and J ends were trimmed by 0 bases and 0 bases, with 12 bases remaining between them. CDR3 length: 16 amino acids. The CDR3 nucleotides are TGCGCCAGCAGCTTGGTAATCGGCAGGGTGAACACTGAAGCTTTCTTT. Translation: CASSLVIGRVNTEAFF.

The V gene is TRBV20-1, the J gene TRBJ2-7; D is unresolved. The CDR3 covers 14 residues. The V gene's germline CDR1 is DFQATT and CDR2 SNEGSKA (reference sequence). Trimming cost V 0 bases and J 2 bases, with 11 bases left between them. CDR3 amino acids: CSARDAQKAYEQYF. The CDR3 nucleotides are TGCAGTGCTAGAGATGCCCAGAAAGCCTACGAGCAGTACTTC.

This clonotype has ten or more counts. The genes are TRBV18 and TRBJ2-5; D gene uncertain. From germline, CDR1 is KGHSH and CDR2 LQKENI. Between the trimmed V and J ends, which lost 2 bases and 3 bases, there was a span of 4 bases. The CDR3 has 12 residues. For the CDR3, the DNA is TGTGCCAGCTCACCAACGGAAGAGACCCAGTACTTC. It is translated as CASSPTEETQYF.

As to this clonotype: The junction departs from germline at one end; a sequencing error may be responsible. The chain recombines TRBV7-9 with TRBJ2-1, with D perhaps matching TRBD1 (6 bases). This CDR3 has 15 amino acids. Germline values: CDR1 SEHNR, CDR2 FQNEAQ (reference sequence). In DNA, the CDR3 is TGTGCCAGCAGCTTACAGGGGTTGGGACACAATGAGCAGTTCTTT. As protein: CASSLQGLGHNEQFF.